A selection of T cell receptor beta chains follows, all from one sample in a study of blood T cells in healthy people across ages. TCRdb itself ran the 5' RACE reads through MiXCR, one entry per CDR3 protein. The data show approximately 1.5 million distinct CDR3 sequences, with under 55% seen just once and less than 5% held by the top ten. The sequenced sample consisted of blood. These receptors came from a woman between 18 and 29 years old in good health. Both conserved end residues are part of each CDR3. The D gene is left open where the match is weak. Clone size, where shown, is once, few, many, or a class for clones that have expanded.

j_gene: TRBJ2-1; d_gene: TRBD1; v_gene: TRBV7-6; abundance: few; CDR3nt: TGTGCCAGCAGCTTAGGGTTACAGGGGGTGCAGTTCTTC; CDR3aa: CASSLGLQGVQFF
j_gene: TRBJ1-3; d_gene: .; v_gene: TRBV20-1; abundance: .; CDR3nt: TGCAGTGCTAGATTGGGGGGCGGAATTGGAAACACCATATATTTT; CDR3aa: CSARLGGGIGNTIYF
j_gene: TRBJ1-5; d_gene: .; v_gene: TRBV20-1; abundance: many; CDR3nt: TGCAGTGCTACTCCCGGGGCAGGGACCAATCAGCCCCAGCATTTT; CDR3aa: CSATPGAGTNQPQHF
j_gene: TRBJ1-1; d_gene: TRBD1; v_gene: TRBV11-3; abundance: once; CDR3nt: TGTGCCAGCAGCCCCGGACAGGGGGCCGCTGAAGCTTTCTTT; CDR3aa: CASSPGQGAAEAFF
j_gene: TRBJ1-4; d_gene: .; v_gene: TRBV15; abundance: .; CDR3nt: TGTGCCACCAGCAGAGGAGATGTGCGCGAAAAACTGTTTTTT; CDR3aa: CATSRGDVREKLFF
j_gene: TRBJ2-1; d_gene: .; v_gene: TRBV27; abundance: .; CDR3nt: TGTGCCAGCAGTCTAGGACGGGATCCCTACAATGAGCAGTTCTTC; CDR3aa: CASSLGRDPYNEQFF
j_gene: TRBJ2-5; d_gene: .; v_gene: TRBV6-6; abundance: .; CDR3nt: TGTGCCAGCACCTACAGAGGAACGCGGGTTAGTGAGCAGTACTTC; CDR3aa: CASTYRGTRVSEQYF
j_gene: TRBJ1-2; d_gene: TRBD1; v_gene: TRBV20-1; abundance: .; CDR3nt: TGCAGTGCTAGCGACAGGGTGCGGTATGGCTACACCTTC; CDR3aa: CSASDRVRYGYTF
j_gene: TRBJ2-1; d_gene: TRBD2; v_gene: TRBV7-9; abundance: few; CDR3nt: TGTGCCAGCAGCACCTCTAGCGGGGAGCAGTTCTTC; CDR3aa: CASSTSSGEQFF
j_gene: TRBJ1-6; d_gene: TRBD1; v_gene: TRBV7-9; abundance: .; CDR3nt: TGTGCCAGCAGCCCGCGGACAGGGCGCTCGGATTCACCCCTCCACTTT; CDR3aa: CASSPRTGRSDSPLHF
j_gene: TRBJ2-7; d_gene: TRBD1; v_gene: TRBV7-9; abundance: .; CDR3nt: TGTGCCAGCAACTTAGGGACAGGATGGTACGAGCAGTACTTC; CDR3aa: CASNLGTGWYEQYF
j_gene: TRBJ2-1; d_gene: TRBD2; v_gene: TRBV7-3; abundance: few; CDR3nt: TGTGCCAGCAGCTTACCTAGCGGAAACAATGAGCAGTTCTTC; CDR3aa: CASSLPSGNNEQFF
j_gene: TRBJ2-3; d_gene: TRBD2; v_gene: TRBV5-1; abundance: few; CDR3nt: TGCGCCAGCAATTCGAAAGCGGGAGGCTCAGATACGCAGTATTTT; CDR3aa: CASNSKAGGSDTQYF
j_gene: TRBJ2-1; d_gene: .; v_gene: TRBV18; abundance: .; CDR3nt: TGTGCCAGCTCACCACTTACTAGCCCCCATGAGCAGTTCTTC; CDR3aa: CASSPLTSPHEQFF
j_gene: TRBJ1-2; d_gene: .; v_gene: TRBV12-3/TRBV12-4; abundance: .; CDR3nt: TGTGCCAGCAGTTTTCACCGGACAACTGGCTACACCTTC; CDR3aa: CASSFHRTTGYTF
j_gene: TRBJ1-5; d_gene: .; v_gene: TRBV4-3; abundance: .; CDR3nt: TGCGCCAGCAGCCAAGGGTACTTCAATCAGCCCCAGCATTTT; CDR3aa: CASSQGYFNQPQHF
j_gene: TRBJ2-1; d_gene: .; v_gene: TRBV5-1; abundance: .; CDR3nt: TGCGCCAGCAGCTTCGAGGGGTACCATGAGCAGTTCTTC; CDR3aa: CASSFEGYHEQFF
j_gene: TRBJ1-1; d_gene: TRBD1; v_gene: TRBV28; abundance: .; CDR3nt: TGTGCCAGCATCGGGCAGGGGGCCTCTTGGACCGAAGCTTTCTTT; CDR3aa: CASIGQGASWTEAFF
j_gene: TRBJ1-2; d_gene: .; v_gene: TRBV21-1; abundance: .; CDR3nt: TGTGCCAGCGGGCCCAGGGACAGGGCTTATGGCTACACCTTC; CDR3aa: CASGPRDRAYGYTF
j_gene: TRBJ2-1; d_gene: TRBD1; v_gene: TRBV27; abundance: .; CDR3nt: TGTGCCAGCAGTGAACAGGGGGCCCCTAACAATGAGCAGTTCTTC; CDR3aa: CASSEQGAPNNEQFF
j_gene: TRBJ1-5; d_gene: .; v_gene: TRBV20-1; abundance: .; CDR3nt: TGCAGTGCTCGGGACACTATAATGGGCGGTCAGCATTTT; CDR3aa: CSARDTIMGGQHF
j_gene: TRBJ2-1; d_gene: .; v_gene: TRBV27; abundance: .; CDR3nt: TGTGCCAGCAGTTCCGCCGGGTCGCTTTACAATGAGCAGTTCTTC; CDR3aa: CASSSAGSLYNEQFF
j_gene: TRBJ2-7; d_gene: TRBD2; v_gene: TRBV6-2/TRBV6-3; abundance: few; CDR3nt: TGTGCCAGCAGTTACGATGCGGGAGAGCGCTACGAGCAGTACTTC; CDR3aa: CASSYDAGERYEQYF
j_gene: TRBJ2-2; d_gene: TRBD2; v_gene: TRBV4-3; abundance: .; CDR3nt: TGCGCCAGCAGCCAAGAACTTCCCTTTCGGGGACTAGCGGGAGGGCGGAACGGGGAGCTGTTTTTT; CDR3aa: CASSQELPFRGLAGGRNGELFF
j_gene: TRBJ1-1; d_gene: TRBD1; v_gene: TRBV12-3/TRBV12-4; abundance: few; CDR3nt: TGTGCCAGCACCCAGACAGGGGGTTACACTGAAGCTTTCTTT; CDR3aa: CASTQTGGYTEAFF
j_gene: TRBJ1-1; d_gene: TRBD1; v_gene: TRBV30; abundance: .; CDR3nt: TGTGCCTGGCACCCCCGGACAGGGGTGAACACTGAAGCTTTCTTT; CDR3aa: CAWHPRTGVNTEAFF
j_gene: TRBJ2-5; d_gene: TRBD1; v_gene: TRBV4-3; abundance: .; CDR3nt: TGCGCCAGCAGCCAAATAACAGGGGGAGAGACCCAGTACTTC; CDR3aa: CASSQITGGETQYF
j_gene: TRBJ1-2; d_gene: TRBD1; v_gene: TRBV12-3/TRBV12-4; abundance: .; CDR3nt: TGTGCCAGCAACAGGGGAGCCGCTAACTATGGCTACACCTTC; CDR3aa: CASNRGAANYGYTF
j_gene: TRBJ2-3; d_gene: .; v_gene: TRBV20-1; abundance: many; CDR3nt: TGCAGTGCTCACCTCGGGGTGGAGTCAGATACGCAGTATTTT; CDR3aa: CSAHLGVESDTQYF
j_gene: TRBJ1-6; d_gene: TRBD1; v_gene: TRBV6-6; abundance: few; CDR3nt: TGTGCCAGCAGACCCGGGACAGGGGGTTCACCCCTCCACTTT; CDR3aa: CASRPGTGGSPLHF
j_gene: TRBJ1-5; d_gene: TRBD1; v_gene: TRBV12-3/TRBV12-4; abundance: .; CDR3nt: TGTGCCAGCAGCCCCATGGGACAGGACAGCAATCAGCCCCAGCATTTT; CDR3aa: CASSPMGQDSNQPQHF
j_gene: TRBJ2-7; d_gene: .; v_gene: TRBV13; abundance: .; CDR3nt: TGTGCCAGTGCCCCCGGGGGAAGCTCCTACGAGCAGTACTTC; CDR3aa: CASAPGGSSYEQYF
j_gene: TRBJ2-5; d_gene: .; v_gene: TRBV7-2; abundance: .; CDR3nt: TGTGCCAGCAGCTTAAATGGACGGGGAGAGTACTTC; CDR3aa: CASSLNGRGEYF
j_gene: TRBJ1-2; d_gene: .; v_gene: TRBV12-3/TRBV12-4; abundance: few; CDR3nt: TGTGCCAGCAGTTTTAGGGCTCGAGCCGGGAACTACACCTTC; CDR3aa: CASSFRARAGNYTF
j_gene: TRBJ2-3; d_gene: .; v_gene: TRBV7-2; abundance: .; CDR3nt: TGTGCCAGCAGCCGGTGGGACAACACAGATACGCAGTATTTT; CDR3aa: CASSRWDNTDTQYF
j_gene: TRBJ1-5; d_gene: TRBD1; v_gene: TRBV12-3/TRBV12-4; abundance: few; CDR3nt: TGTGCCAGCAGTTTAAAGGGGGCCCCAAATCAGCCCCAGCATTTT; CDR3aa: CASSLKGAPNQPQHF
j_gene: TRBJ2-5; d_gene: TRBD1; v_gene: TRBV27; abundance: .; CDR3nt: TGTGCCAGCAGTGGAGCCGGGACAGGGTTCCAAGAGACCCAGTACTTC; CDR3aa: CASSGAGTGFQETQYF
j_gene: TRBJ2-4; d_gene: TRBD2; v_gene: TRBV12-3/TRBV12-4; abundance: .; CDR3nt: TGTGCCAGCAGTACATCAGCGGGAGCCCCCAACATTCAGTACTTC; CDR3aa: CASSTSAGAPNIQYF
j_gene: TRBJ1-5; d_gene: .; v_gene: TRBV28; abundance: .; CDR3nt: TGTGCCAGCAGCCCCGGGAAGCGATTCAATCAGCCCCAGCATTTT; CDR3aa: CASSPGKRFNQPQHF
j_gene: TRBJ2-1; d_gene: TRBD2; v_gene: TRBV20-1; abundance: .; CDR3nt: TGCGGTGCTAGAGATCTGCGGGAGGTGGCCTACAATGAGCAGTTCTTC; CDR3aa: CGARDLREVAYNEQFF